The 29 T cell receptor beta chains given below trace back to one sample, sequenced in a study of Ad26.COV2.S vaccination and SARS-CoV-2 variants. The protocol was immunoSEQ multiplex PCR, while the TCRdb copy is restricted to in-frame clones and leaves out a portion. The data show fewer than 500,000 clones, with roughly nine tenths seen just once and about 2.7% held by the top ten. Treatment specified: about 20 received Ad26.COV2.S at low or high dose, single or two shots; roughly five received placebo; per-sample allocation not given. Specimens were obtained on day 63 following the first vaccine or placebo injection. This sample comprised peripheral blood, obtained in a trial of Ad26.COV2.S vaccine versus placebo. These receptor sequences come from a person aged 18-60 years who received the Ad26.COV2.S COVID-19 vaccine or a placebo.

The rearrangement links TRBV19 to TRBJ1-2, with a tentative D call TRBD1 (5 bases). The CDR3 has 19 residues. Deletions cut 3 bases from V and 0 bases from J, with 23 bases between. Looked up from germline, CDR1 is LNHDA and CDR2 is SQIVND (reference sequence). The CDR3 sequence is CASSILFDGWGISNYGYTF. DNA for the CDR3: TGTGCCAGTAGTATCCTGTTCGACGGGTGGGGCATTTCTAACTATGGCTACACCTTC.

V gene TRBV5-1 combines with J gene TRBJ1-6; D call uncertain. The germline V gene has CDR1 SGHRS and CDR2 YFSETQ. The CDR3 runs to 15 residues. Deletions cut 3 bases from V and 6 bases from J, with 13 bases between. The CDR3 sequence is CASSSNRRVNSPLHF. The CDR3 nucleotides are TGCGCCAGCAGCTCAAATCGGAGGGTTAATTCACCCCTCCACTTT.

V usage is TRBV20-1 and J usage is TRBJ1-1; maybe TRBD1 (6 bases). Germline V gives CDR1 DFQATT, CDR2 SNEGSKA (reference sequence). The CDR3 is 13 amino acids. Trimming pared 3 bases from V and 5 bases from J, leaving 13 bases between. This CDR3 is CSASGGGGTEAFF. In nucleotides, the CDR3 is TGCAGTGCTAGTGGAGGGGGGGGTACTGAAGCTTTCTTT.

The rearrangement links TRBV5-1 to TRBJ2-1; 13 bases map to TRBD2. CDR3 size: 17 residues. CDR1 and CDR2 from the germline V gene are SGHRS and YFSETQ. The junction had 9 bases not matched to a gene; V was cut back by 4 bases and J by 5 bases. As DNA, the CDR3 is TGCGCCAGCAGCCCTGGACTAGCGGGAGTTTGGAACAATGAGCAGTTCTTC. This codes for CASSPGLAGVWNNEQFF.

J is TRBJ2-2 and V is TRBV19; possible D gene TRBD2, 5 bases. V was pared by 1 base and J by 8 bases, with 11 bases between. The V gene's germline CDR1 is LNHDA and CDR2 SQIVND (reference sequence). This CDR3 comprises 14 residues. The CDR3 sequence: CASSIGGVAGELFF. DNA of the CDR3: TGTGCCAGTAGTATAGGGGGAGTAGCAGGGGAGCTGTTTTTT. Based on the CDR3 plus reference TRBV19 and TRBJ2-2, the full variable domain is DGGITQSPKYLFRKEGQNVTLSCEQNLNHDAMYWYRQDPGQGLRLIYYSQIVNDFQKGDIAEGYSVSREKKESFPLTVTSAQKNPTAFYLCASSIGGVAGELFFGEGSRLTVL.

CDR3 in amino acids: CAITGVGTRSLHEQFF. CDR3 nucleotide sequence: TGTGCCATCACCGGAGTGGGGACTAGGAGTCTTCATGAGCAGTTCTTC. The rearrangement uses TRBV10-3 and TRBJ2-1, with TRBD2 identical over 8 bases. Germline CDR1 ENHRY, CDR2 SYGVKD. Trimming at V came to 7 bases and at J to 8 bases, leaving 16 bases not matched to a gene. The CDR3 length is 16 residues.

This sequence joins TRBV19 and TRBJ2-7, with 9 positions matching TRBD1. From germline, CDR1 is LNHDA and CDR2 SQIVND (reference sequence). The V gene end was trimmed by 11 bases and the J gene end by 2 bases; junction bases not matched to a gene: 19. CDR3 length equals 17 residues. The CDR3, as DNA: TGTGCCTCGTCAAAGGGACCCGGGACAGGGAGAGCCTACGAGCAGTACTTC. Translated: CASSKGPGTGRAYEQYF. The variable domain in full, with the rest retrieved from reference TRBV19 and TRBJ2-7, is DGGITQSPKYLFRKEGQNVTLSCEQNLNHDAMYWYRQDPGQGLRLIYYSQIVNDFQKGDIAEGYSVSREKKESFPLTVTSAQKNPTAFYLCASSKGPGTGRAYEQYFGPGTRLTVT.

CDR3 amino acids: CASSAEQGVGNEQFF. In DNA, the CDR3 is TGTGCCAGCAGCGCAGAACAGGGGGTCGGCAATGAGCAGTTCTTC. The chain couples TRBV4-2 to TRBJ2-1; 8 bases match TRBD1. V lost 5 bases, J lost 6 bases, and 9 bases stayed unmatched. The CDR3 runs 15 residues. CDR1 and CDR2 from the germline V gene are LGHNA and YNFKEQ.

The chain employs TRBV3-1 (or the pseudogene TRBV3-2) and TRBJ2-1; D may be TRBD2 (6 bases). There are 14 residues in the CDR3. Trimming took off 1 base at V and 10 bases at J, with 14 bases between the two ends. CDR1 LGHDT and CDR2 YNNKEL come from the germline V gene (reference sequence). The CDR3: CASSQGWSGEEQFF. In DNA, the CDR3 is TGTGCCAGCAGCCAAGGATGGTCGGGGGAAGAGCAGTTCTTC.

The CDR3 loop is CASSFQGAGTDTQYF. For the CDR3, the DNA is TGCGCCAGCAGCTTCCAGGGGGCGGGCACAGATACGCAGTATTTT. The chain carries TRBV5-1 and TRBJ2-3; 8 bases map to TRBD1. Per germline, CDR1 SGHRS and CDR2 YFSETQ. The length of the CDR3 is 15 residues. Trimming at V came to 2 bases and at J to 1 base, leaving 3 bases not matched to a gene.

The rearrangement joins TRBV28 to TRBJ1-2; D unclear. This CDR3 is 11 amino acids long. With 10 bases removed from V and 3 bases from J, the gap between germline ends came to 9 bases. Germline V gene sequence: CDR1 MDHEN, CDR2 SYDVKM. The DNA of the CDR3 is TGTGCCACCGAGTTCTACTATGGCTACACCTTC. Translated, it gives CATEFYYGYTF.

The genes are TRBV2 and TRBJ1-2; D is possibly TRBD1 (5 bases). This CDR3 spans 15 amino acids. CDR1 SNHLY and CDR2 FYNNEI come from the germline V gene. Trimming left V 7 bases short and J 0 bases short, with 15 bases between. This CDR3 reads CASTPIGGTNYGYTF. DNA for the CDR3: TGTGCCAGCACCCCGATTGGGGGGACTAACTATGGCTACACCTTC. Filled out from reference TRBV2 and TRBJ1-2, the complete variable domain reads EPEVTQTPSHQVTQMGQEVILRCVPISNHLYFYWYRQILGQKVEFLVSFYNNEISEKSEIFDDQFSVERPDGSNFTLKIRSTKLEDSAMYFCASTPIGGTNYGYTFGSGTRLTVV.

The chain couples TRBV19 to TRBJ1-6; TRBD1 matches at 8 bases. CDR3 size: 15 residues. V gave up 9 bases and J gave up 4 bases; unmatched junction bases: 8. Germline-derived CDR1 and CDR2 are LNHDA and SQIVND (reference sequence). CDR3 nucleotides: TGTGCCAGCACCGACAGGGGCACTTATAATTCACCCCTCCACTTT. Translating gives CASTDRGTYNSPLHF.

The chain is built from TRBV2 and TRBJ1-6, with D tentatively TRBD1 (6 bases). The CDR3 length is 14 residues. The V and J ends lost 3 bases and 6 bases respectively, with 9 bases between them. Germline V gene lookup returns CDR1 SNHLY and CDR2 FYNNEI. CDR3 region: CASSDQGSNSPLHF. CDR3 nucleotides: TGTGCCAGCAGTGATCAGGGGTCTAATTCACCCCTCCACTTT.

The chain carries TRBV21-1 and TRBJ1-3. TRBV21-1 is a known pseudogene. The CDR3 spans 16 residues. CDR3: CASSYPGPRSGNTIYF. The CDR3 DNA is TGTGCCAGCAGCTACCCGGGACCGCGCTCTGGAAACACCATATATTTT.

Here the CDR3 DNA reads TGTGCCATCAAGAACCGGGTTTTAGTTGAAAAACTGTTTTTT. Its protein is CAIKNRVLVEKLFF. This chain connects TRBV10-3 to TRBJ1-4; D uncertain. CDR3 length: 14 residues. V gave up 7 bases and J gave up 7 bases, with 16 bases separating them. The germline V gene encodes CDR1 ENHRY and CDR2 SYGVKD.

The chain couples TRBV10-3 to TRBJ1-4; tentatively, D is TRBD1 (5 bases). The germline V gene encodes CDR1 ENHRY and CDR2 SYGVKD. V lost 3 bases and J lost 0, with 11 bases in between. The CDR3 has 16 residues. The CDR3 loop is CAISDGRGTTNEKLFF. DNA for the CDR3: TGTGCCATCAGTGACGGTAGGGGAACAACTAATGAAAAACTGTTTTTT.

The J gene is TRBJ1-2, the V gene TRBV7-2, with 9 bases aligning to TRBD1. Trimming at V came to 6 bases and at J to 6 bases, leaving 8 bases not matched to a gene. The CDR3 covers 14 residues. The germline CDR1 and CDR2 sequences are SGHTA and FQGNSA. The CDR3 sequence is CASSQTGGFDGYTF. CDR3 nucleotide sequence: TGTGCCAGCAGTCAAACAGGGGGCTTCGATGGCTACACCTTC.

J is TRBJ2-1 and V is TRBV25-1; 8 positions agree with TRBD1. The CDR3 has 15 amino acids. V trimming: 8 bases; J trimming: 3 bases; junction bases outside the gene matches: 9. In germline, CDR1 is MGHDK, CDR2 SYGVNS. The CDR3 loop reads CASLALDRDYNEQFF. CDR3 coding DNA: TGTGCCAGCTTAGCTTTGGACAGGGACTACAATGAGCAGTTCTTC.

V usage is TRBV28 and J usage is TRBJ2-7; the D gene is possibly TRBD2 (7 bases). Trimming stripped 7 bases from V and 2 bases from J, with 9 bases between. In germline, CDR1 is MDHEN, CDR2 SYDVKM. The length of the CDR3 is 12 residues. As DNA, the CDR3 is TGTGCCAGCAAGCGGGACACCTACGAGCAGTACTTC. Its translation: CASKRDTYEQYF.

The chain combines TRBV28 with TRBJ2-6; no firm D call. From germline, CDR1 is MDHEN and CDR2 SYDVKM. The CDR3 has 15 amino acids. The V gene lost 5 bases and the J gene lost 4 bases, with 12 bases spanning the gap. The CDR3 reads CASSVLTAGANVLTF. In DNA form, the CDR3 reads TGTGCCAGCAGTGTCCTGACGGCCGGGGCCAACGTCCTGACTTTC.

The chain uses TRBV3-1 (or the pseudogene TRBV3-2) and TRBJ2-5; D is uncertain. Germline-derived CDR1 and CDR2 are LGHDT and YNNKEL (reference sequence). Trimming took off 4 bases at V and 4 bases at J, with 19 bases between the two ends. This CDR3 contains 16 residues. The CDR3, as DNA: TGTGCCAGCAGCCGCCTACCATCCGGACCCCGAGAGACCCAGTACTTC. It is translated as CASSRLPSGPRETQYF.

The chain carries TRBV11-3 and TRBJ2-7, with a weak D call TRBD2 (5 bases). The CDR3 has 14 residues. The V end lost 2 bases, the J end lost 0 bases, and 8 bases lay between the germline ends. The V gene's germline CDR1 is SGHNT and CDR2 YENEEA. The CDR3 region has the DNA TGTGCCAGCAGCTTATTTCGGGGCTCCTACGAGCAGTACGTC. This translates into CASSLFRGSYEQYV.

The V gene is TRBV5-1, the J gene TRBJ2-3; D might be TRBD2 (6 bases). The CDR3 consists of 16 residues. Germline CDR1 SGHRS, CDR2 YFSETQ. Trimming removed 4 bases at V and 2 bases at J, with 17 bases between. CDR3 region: CASSITPGLLTDTQYF. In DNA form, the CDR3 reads TGCGCCAGCAGCATCACGCCGGGACTTCTCACAGATACGCAGTATTTT.

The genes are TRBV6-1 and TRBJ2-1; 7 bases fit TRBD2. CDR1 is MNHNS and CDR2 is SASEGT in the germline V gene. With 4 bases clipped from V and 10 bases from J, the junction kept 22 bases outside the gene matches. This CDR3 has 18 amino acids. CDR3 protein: CASSAYLDQRDFNGEQFF. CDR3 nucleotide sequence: TGTGCCAGCAGTGCGTACCTGGACCAGCGGGATTTCAACGGGGAGCAGTTCTTC.

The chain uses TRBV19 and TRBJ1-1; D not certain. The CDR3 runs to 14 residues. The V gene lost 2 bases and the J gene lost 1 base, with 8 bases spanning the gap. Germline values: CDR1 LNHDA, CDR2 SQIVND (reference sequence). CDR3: CASSIRYSNTEAFF. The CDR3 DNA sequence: TGTGCCAGTAGTATAAGGTATTCGAACACTGAAGCTTTCTTT.

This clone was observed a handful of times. CDR3 DNA: TGTGCCAGCAATCAACAGGGCACGAACACTGAAGCTTTCTTT. It is translated as CASNQQGTNTEAFF. This rearrangement joins TRBV7-9 to TRBJ1-1, with D perhaps matching TRBD1 (6 bases). V was cut by 7 bases and J by 1 base, with 13 bases left in between. Germline values: CDR1 SEHNR, CDR2 FQNEAQ (reference sequence). CDR3 length equals 14 residues.

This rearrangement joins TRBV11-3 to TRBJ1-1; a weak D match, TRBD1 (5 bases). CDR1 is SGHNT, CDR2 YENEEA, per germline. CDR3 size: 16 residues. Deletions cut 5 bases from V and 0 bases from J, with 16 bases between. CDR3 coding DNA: TGTGCCAGCAGCAAGGGTCCAGGGATATTGAACACTGAAGCTTTCTTT. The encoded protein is CASSKGPGILNTEAFF. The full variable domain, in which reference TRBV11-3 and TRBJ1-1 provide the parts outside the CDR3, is EAGVVQSPRYKIIEKKQPVAFWCNPISGHNTLYWYLQNLGQGPELLIRYENEEAVDDSQLPKDRFSAERLKGVDSTLKIQPAELGDSAVYLCASSKGPGILNTEAFFGQGTRLTVV.

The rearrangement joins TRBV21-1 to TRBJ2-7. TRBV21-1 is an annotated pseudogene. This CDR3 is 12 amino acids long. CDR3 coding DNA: TGTGCCAGCACCTCCCAGCAGTACGAGCAGTACGTC. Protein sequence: CASTSQQYEQYV.